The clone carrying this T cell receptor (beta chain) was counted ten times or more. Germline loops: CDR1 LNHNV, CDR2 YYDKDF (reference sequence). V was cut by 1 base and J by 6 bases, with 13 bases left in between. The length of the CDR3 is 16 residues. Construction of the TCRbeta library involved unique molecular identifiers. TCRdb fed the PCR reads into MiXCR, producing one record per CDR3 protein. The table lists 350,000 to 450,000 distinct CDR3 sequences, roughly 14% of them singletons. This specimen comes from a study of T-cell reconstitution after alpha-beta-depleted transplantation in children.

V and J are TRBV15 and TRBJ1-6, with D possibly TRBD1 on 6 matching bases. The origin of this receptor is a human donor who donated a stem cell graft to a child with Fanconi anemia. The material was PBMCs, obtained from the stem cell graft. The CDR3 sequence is CATSRGMRGGNSPLHF. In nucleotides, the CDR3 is TGTGCCACCAGCAGAGGGATGCGAGGGGGTAATTCACCCCTCCACTTT.